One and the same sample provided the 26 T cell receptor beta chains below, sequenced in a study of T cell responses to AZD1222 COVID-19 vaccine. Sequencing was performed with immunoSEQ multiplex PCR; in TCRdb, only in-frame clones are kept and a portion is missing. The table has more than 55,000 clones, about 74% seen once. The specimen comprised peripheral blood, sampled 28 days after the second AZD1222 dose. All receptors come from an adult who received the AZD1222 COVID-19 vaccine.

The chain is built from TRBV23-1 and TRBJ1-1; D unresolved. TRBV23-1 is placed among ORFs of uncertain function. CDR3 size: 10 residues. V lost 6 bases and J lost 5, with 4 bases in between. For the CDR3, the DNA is TGCGCCAGCAGGCGGACTGAAGCTTTCTTT. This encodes CASRRTEAFF.

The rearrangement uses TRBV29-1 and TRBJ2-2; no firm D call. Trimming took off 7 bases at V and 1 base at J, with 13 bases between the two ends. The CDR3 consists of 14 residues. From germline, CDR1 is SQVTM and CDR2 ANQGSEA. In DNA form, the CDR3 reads TGCAGCGGCAGACAAGAACGGAACACCGGGGAGCTGTTTTTT. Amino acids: CSGRQERNTGELFF.

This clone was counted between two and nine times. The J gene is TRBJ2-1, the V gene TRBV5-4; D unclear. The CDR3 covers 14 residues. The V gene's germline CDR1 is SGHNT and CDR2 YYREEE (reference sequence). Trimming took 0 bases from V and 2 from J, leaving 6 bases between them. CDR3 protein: CASSLDLAYNEQFF. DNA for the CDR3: TGTGCCAGCAGCTTGGATTTGGCCTACAATGAGCAGTTCTTC.

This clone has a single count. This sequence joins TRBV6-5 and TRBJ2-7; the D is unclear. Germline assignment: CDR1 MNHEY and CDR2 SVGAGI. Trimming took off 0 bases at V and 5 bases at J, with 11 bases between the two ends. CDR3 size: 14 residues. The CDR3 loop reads CASSYSMGWDEQYF. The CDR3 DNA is TGTGCCAGCAGTTACTCGATGGGCTGGGACGAGCAGTACTTC.

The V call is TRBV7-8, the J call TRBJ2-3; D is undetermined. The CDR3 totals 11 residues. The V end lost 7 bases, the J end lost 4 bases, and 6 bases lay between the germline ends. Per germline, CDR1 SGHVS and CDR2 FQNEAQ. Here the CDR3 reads CASNGADTQYF. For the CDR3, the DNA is TGTGCCAGCAATGGGGCAGATACGCAGTATTTT. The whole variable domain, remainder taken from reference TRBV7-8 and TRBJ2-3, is GAGVSQSPRYKVAKRGQDVALRCDPISGHVSLFWYQQALGQGPEFLTYFQNEAQLDKSGLPSDRFFAERPEGSVSTLKIQRTQQEDSAVYLCASNGADTQYFGPGTRLTVL.

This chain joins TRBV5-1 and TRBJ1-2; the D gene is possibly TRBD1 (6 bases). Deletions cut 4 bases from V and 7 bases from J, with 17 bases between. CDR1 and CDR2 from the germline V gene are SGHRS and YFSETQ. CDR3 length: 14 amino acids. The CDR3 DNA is TGCGCCAGCAGCCTCCTGGCAGGGGACGGTGGCTACACCTTC. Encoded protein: CASSLLAGDGGYTF.

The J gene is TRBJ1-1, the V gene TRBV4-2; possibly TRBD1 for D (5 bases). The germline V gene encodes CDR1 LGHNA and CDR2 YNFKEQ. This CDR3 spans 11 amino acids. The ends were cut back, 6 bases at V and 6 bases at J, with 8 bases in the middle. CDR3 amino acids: CASRMGPEAFF. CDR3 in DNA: TGTGCCAGCAGGATGGGGCCTGAAGCTTTCTTT.

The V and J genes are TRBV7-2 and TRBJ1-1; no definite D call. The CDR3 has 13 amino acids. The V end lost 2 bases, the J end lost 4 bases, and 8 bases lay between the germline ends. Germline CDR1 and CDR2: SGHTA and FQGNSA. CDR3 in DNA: TGTGCCAGCAGCTTATCAGGCAGCACTGAAGCTTTCTTT. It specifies CASSLSGSTEAFF.

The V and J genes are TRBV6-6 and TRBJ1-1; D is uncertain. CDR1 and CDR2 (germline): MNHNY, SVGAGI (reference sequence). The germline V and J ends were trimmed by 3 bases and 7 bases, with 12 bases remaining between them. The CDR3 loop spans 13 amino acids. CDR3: CASSYNPGGEAFF. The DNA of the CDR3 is TGTGCCAGCAGTTATAACCCCGGAGGTGAAGCTTTCTTT.

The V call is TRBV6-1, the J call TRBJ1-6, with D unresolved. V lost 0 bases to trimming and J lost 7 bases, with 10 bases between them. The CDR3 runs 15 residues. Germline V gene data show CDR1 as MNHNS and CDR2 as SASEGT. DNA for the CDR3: TGTGCCAGCAGTGAAGCGCCCGGGAGCAATTCACCCCTCCACTTT. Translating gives CASSEAPGSNSPLHF.

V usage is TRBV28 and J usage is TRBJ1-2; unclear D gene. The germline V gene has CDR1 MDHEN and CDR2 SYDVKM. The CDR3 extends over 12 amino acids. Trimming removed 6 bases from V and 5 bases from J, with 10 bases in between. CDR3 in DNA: TGTGCCAGCAGCCTCGACCCTTATGGCTACACCTTC. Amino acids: CASSLDPYGYTF.

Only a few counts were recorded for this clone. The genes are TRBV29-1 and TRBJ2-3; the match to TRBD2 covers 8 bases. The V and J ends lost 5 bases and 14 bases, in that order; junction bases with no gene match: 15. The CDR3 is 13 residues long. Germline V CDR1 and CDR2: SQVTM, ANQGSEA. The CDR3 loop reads CSVLQSGGPYPYF. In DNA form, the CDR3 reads TGCAGCGTTCTTCAATCGGGGGGGCCTTACCCGTATTTT.

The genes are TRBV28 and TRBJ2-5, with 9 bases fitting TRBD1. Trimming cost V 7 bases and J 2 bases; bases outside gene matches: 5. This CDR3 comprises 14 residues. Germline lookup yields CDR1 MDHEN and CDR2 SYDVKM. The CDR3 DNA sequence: TGTGCCAGCACCAGACAGGGGGTTCAAGAGACCCAGTACTTC. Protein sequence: CASTRQGVQETQYF.

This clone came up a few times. Here the CDR3 reads CASSPASASYEQYF. The CDR3 DNA follows: TGCGCCAGCAGCCCCGCGTCAGCGTCCTACGAGCAGTACTTC. The genes are TRBV5-1 and TRBJ2-7; D gene ambiguous. Trimming took 4 bases from V and 1 from J, leaving 12 bases between them. CDR3 length equals 14 residues. Per the germline V gene, CDR1 is SGHRS and CDR2 is YFSETQ.

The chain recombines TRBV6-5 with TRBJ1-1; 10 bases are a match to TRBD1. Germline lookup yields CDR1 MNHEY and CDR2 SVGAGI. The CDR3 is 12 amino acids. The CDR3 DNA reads TGTGGGACCGGGACAGGGGACACTGAAGCTTTCTTT. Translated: CGTGTGDTEAFF.

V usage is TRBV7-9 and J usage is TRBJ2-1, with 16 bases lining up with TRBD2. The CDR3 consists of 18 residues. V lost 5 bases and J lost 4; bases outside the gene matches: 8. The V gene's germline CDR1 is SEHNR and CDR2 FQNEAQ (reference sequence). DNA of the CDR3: TGTGCCAGCAGCCCCGGGACTAGCGGGGGGGCCAATTACAATGAGCAGTTCTTC. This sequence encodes CASSPGTSGGANYNEQFF.

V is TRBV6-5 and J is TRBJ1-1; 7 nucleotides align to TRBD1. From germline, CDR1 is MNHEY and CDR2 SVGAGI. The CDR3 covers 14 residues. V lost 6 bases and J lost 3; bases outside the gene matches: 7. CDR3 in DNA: TGTGCCAGCAGCACGGACAGGAGGGACACTGAAGCTTTCTTT. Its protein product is CASSTDRRDTEAFF.

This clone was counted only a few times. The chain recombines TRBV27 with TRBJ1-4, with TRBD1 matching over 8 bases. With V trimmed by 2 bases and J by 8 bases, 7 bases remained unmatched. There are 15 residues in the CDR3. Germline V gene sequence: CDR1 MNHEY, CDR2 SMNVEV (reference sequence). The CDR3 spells CASSLGAGGKEKLFF. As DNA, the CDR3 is TGTGCCAGCAGTTTAGGGGCAGGGGGCAAAGAAAAACTGTTTTTT.

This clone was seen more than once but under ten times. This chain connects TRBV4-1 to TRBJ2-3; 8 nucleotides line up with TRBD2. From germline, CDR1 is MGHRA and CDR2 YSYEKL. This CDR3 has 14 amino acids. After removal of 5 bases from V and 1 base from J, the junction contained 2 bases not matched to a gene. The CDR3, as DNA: TGCGCCAGCAGCTTCGGGGGGGGCACAGATACGCAGTATTTT. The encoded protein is CASSFGGGTDTQYF.

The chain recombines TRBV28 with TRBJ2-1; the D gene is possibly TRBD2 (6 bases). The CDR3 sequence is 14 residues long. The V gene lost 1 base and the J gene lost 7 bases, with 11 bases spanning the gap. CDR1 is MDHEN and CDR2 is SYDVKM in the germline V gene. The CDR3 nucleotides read TGTGCCAGCAGTTTATCGGGGAGGACAAATGAGCAGTTCTTC. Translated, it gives CASSLSGRTNEQFF.

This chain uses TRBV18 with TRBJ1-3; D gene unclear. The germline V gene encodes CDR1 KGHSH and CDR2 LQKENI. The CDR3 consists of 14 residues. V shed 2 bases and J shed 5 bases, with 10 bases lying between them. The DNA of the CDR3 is TGTGCCAGCTCACCAGAGGCGGGCCGAAACACCATATATTTT. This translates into CASSPEAGRNTIYF.

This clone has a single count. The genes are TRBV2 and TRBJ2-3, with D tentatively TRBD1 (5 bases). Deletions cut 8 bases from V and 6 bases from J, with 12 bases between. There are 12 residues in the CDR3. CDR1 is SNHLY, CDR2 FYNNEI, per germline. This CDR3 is CASDQGVDTQYF. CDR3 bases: TGTGCCAGCGATCAGGGTGTGGATACGCAGTATTTT.

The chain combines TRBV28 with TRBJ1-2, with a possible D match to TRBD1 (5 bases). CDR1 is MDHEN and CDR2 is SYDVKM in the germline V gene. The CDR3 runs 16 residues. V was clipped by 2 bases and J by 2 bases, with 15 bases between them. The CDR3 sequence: CASSLGQGVWNYGYTF. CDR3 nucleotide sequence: TGTGCCAGCAGTTTAGGGCAGGGCGTATGGAACTATGGCTACACCTTC.

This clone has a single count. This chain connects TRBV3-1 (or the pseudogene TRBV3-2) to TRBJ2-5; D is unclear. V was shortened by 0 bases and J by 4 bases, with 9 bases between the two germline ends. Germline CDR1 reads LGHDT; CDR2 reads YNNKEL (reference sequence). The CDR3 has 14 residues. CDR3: CASSQEAGGETQYF. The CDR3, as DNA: TGTGCCAGCAGCCAAGAAGCAGGTGGAGAGACCCAGTACTTC.

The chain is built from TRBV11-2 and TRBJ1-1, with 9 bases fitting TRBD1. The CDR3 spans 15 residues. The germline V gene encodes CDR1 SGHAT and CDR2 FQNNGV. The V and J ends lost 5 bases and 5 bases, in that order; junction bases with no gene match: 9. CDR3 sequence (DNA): TGTGCCAGCAGCCGAGGCCGGGACAGGGAGACTGAAGCTTTCTTT. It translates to CASSRGRDRETEAFF.

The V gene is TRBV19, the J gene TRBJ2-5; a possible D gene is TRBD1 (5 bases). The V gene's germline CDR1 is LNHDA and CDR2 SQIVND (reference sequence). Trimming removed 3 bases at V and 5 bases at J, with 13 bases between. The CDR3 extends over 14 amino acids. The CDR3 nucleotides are TGTGCCAGTAGTATGGGCAGGCCAGGGGAGACCCAGTACTTC. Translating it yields CASSMGRPGETQYF.